This T cell receptor beta chain came from a study of blood T cells in healthy people across ages. About this clonotype: Its specificity is not known.

Regarding the study as a whole: With donor CMV status unknown, expanded clonotype changes were possibly confounded. Long-lived donors exceeded aged donors in naive CD4+ cells and diversity. Age advanced and TCR beta diversity per million T cells fell, roughly linearly.

After removal of 6 bases from V and 0 bases from J, the junction contained 5 bases not matched to a gene. Germline CDR1 and CDR2: MNHEY and SVGEGT. This CDR3 is 15 amino acids long. Next came a second PCR, run for roughly 6 to 11 cycles, which used a sample-barcoded 5' primer along with a J-beta primer mix. The study obtained at least 3 million CDR3-containing paired-end reads from every sample. TCRdb processed the 5' RACE reads anew with MiXCR; each CDR3 protein has one entry. The sample consists of around 650,000 distinct CDR3 sequences, around 38% of them appearing once. Sequenced input: blood. This rearrangement joins TRBV6-2 or TRBV6-3 to TRBJ2-3; 8 nucleotides match TRBD1. The clonotype originates from an elderly man in good health. The CDR3 spells CASREQGASTDTQYF. In DNA, the CDR3 is TGTGCCAGCAGAGAGCAGGGGGCCAGCACAGATACGCAGTATTTT.